The T cell receptor beta chain described here comes from a study of neurological immune-mediated disorders. TCRdb called the 5' RACE reads again in MiXCR, with one record for every CDR3 protein. The sample includes about 92,000 distinct CDR3 sequences, 3% to 4.5% of them seen just once. The CDR3 extends over 13 amino acids. The germline V gene has CDR1 MNHEY and CDR2 SVGAGI. V gave up 7 bases and J gave up 9 bases, with 18 bases separating them. This clonotype occurred a few times. A much larger clone differs from this one at a single base, so this may be a read error. The receptor was derived from a woman between 45 and 65 years old with multiple sclerosis. Specimen: PBMCs. The rearrangement uses TRBV6-5 and TRBJ1-2; tentative D call: TRBD1 (6 bases). As DNA, the CDR3 is TGTGCCAGCATTTCGAATACAGGGATCAGCTACACCTTC. Protein sequence: CASISNTGISYTF.